A selection of T cell receptor beta chains follows, all from one sample in a study of T cells in Graves' hyperthyroidism and ophthalmopathy. TCRdb passed the multiplex PCR reads through MiXCR, listing each CDR3 protein once. This sample carries about 350,000 distinct CDR3 sequences, approximately 15% of them seen once, and the ten largest clones take 20% to 25%. Sequencing used blood. Receptors were obtained from a young woman with Graves' hyperthyroidism. CDR3s include the opening cysteine and the closing phenylalanine or tryptophan. Fields, in order: clone size, V gene, J gene, D gene, CDR3 DNA, CDR3 protein. The D gene is left open where the match is weak. Where a row states a size, it is once, few, many or the class of an expanded clone; other rows omit it.

many	TRBV5-1	TRBJ2-2	TRBD2	TGCGCCAGCAGCTTAGGCGGGAGGGCCGAATCCGGGGAGCTGTTTTTT	CASSLGGRAESGELFF
-	TRBV29-1	TRBJ2-7	-	TGCAGCGTTGAAGGCAACCGGGACCGCACCACCAGCTCCTACGAGCAGTACTTC	CSVEGNRDRTTSSYEQYF
many	TRBV27	TRBJ2-3	-	TGTGCCAGCAGTTTAGAAGCGCCGGATACGCAGTATTTT	CASSLEAPDTQYF
many	TRBV29-1	TRBJ2-7	TRBD1	TGCAGCGTTGAACGAGGGACAGGGGGTACTGGAGAGCAGTACTTC	CSVERGTGGTGEQYF
few	TRBV15	TRBJ1-3	-	TGTGCCACCAGCAGAGCTGTAGGGAGCTCTGGAAACACCATATATTTT	CATSRAVGSSGNTIYF
few	TRBV10-2	TRBJ2-2	-	TGCGCCAGCACAGGGACCGGGGAGCTGTTTTTT	CASTGTGELFF
many	TRBV12-3/TRBV12-4	TRBJ1-2	-	TGTGCCAGCAGCGCACAGGGTAACCGACCTAACTATGGCTACACCTTC	CASSAQGNRPNYGYTF
few	TRBV11-2	TRBJ2-7	TRBD2	TGTGCCTCCCGGGGTAGCGGGAGGTCCTACGAGCAGTACTTC	CASRGSGRSYEQYF
-	TRBV18	TRBJ1-2	-	TGTGCCAGCTCACCACCCCAGGGATCTAACTATGGCTACACCTTC	CASSPPQGSNYGYTF
-	TRBV5-1	TRBJ2-1	-	TGCGCCAGCAGCGCCATTGGCGGGACAAACTACAATGAGCAGTTCTTC	CASSAIGGTNYNEQFF
-	TRBV19	TRBJ1-5	TRBD1	TGTGCCAGTAGTGGATGGGGACAGGGCATTGGTCAGCCCCAGCATTTT	CASSGWGQGIGQPQHF
few	TRBV27	TRBJ2-5	-	TGTGCCAGCCGCTCGGACACTTTAGAGACCCAGTACTTC	CASRSDTLETQYF
many	TRBV28	TRBJ2-5	TRBD2	TGTGCCAGCAGTTTTCCGACTAGCGGGATCGGGACCCAGTACTTC	CASSFPTSGIGTQYF
few	TRBV7-3	TRBJ2-5	TRBD2	TGTGCCAGCAGCTGCCTACTAGCGGCACAAGAGACCCAGTACTTC	CASSCLLAAQETQYF
many	TRBV5-6	TRBJ1-1	-	TGTGCCAGCAGCTTGGGGGCCCGAACTGAAGCTTTCTTT	CASSLGARTEAFF
many	TRBV6-2/TRBV6-3	TRBJ2-2	-	TGTGCCAGCAGTTACCTGGGGGTGCCTACCGGGGAGCTGTTTTTT	CASSYLGVPTGELFF
few	TRBV30	TRBJ2-2	TRBD2	TGTGCCTGGGACGACTCGCCTAGCGGGACCGGGGAGCTGTTTTTT	CAWDDSPSGTGELFF
few	TRBV2	TRBJ1-1	-	TGTGCCAGCAGTGAAGAGGGGAAGAGTGAAGCTTTCTTT	CASSEEGKSEAFF
few	TRBV29-1	TRBJ2-7	TRBD1	TGCAGCGCCCTGGGACAGGTCGGCGAGCAGTACTTC	CSALGQVGEQYF
-	TRBV27	TRBJ1-1	-	TGTGCCAGCAGTTTATGGGCGGATGCTGAAGCTTTCTTT	CASSLWADAEAFF
few	TRBV20-1	TRBJ2-6	-	TGCAGTGCTAGAGACTGGTCTGGGAGCGAGACGGCTGGGGCCAACGTCCTGACTTTC	CSARDWSGSETAGANVLTF
few	TRBV20-1	TRBJ2-2	TRBD2	TGCAGTGCTACTGGTGGGGGGGGGACCGGGGAGCTGTTTTTT	CSATGGGGTGELFF
few	TRBV20-1	TRBJ2-1	-	TGCAGTGCTAGAGAAGGAGCGACTAGTATAGGTGATGAGCAGTTCTTC	CSAREGATSIGDEQFF
many	TRBV24-1	TRBJ2-2	TRBD1	TGTGCCACCAGTGACCCGACAGGGGGCTTGTCCACCGGGGAGCTGTTTTTT	CATSDPTGGLSTGELFF
many	TRBV6-1	TRBJ1-1	-	TGTGCCAGCAGTACGTACAGAGGGACCACTGAAGCTTTCTTT	CASSTYRGTTEAFF
few	TRBV7-9	TRBJ2-3	-	TGTGCCAGCAGCTTAGATTGGCAGACAGATACGCAGTATTTT	CASSLDWQTDTQYF
-	TRBV11-1	TRBJ1-1	-	TGTGCCAGCAGCTTAAGTGAGAAGAACACTGAAGCTTTCTTT	CASSLSEKNTEAFF
-	TRBV20-1	TRBJ1-6	-	TGCAGTGCTAGTCCGGCTGATAATTCACCCCTCCACTTT	CSASPADNSPLHF
few	TRBV20-1	TRBJ2-7	-	TGCAGTGCTAGGGGGACGGGTTACGAGCAGTACTTC	CSARGTGYEQYF
-	TRBV30	TRBJ1-5	TRBD1	TGTGCCTGCGGACAGGGGGGCAATCAGCCCCAGCATTTT	CACGQGGNQPQHF
-	TRBV7-3	TRBJ2-3	-	TGTGCCAGCAGCTCGGACGGAGGTGGCACAGATACGCAGTATTTT	CASSSDGGGTDTQYF
-	TRBV27	TRBJ2-7	-	TGTGCCAGCAGTTTCCTAGGGAGCTCCTACGAGCAGTACTTC	CASSFLGSSYEQYF
many	TRBV6-1	TRBJ2-2	TRBD2	TGTGCCAGCAGTACGCCTAGCGGGAGGAACACCGGGGAGCTGTTTTTT	CASSTPSGRNTGELFF
few	TRBV20-1	TRBJ2-2	-	TGCAGTGCGAAGCGATGGTTCGGGAGACGGAACACCGGGGAGCTGTTTTTT	CSAKRWFGRRNTGELFF
many	TRBV20-1	TRBJ2-4	-	TGCAGTGCGAGTAACCGGGACCCCAATCACAAAAACATTCAGTACTTC	CSASNRDPNHKNIQYF
many	TRBV12-3/TRBV12-4	TRBJ2-2	-	TGTGCCAGCGGGGCACCCCCCACCGGGGAGCTGTTTTTT	CASGAPPTGELFF